What follows are 10 T cell receptor beta chains derived from one specimen sequenced in a study of blood T cell repertoires in COVID-19. Assay: immunoSEQ multiplex PCR; the TCRdb copy retains only in-frame clones and omits some. The top ten clones hold over 1% of a sample with 90,000 to 120,000 clones, 80% to 95% of them seen once. The sample comprised peripheral blood. Source of these receptors: a woman aged 30 to 39 with acute or convalescent COVID-19.

The rearrangement uses TRBV30 and TRBJ1-5, with 7 nucleotides matching TRBD1. V dropped 5 bases and J dropped 4; count of bases not matched to a gene: 11. Germline CDR1 reads GTSNPN; CDR2 reads SVGIG (reference sequence). This CDR3 spans 15 amino acids. The CDR3 spells CAWAKEGQLNQPQHF. The CDR3 DNA follows: TGTGCCTGGGCTAAAGAGGGACAGCTAAATCAGCCCCAGCATTTT.

This chain joins TRBV7-3 and TRBJ1-6; perhaps TRBD1 as D (6 bases). Germline-derived CDR1 and CDR2 are SGHTA and FQGTGA. The CDR3 loop spans 17 amino acids. Trimming took 1 base from V and 10 from J, leaving 20 bases between them. The CDR3: CASSLNPPGRGGSPLHF. The CDR3, as DNA: TGTGCCAGCAGCTTAAACCCCCCGGGCAGGGGCGGCTCACCCCTCCACTTT.

This chain joins TRBV7-9 and TRBJ2-3, with 7 nucleotides matching TRBD2. The CDR3 consists of 17 residues. V lost 1 base, J lost 0 bases, and 7 bases stayed unmatched. Per the germline V gene, CDR1 is SEHNR and CDR2 is FQNEAQ (reference sequence). Here the CDR3 DNA reads TGTGCCAGCAGCTTAGTTCCGGGACTATCTAGCACAGATACGCAGTATTTT. It is translated as CASSLVPGLSSTDTQYF. The complete variable domain, with remaining parts taken from reference TRBV7-9 and TRBJ2-3, reads DTGVSQNPRHKITKRGQNVTFRCDPISEHNRLYWYRQTLGQGPEFLTYFQNEAQLEKSRLLSDRFSAERPKGSFSTLEIQRTEQGDSAMYLCASSLVPGLSSTDTQYFGPGTRLTVL.

This chain links TRBV6-2 or TRBV6-3 with TRBJ2-3; maybe TRBD1 (6 bases). V lost 4 bases, J lost 5 bases, and 16 bases lay in between. Germline V CDR1 and CDR2: MNHEY, SVGEGT. The CDR3 runs to 15 residues. CDR3 region: CASSSRLGAVDTQYF. The CDR3 nucleotides are TGTGCCAGCAGTTCCAGACTGGGGGCTGTAGATACGCAGTATTTT.

The rearrangement uses TRBV19 and TRBJ2-7; 13 nucleotides match TRBD2. The V segment lost 5 bases and the J segment 3 bases; nucleotides outside the gene matches: 7. The CDR3 loop spans 16 amino acids. Germline values: CDR1 LNHDA, CDR2 SQIVND (reference sequence). CDR3 residues: CASSPWTSGGNYEQYF. CDR3 bases: TGTGCCAGTAGTCCTTGGACTAGCGGGGGTAACTACGAGCAGTACTTC. Drawing the rest from reference TRBV19 and TRBJ2-7, the complete variable domain is DGGITQSPKYLFRKEGQNVTLSCEQNLNHDAMYWYRQDPGQGLRLIYYSQIVNDFQKGDIAEGYSVSREKKESFPLTVTSAQKNPTAFYLCASSPWTSGGNYEQYFGPGTRLTVT.

CDR3 bases: TGCGCCAGCAGCTCCTACACAGACAATGAGCAGTTCTTC. Protein: CASSSYTDNEQFF. This chain joins TRBV5-1 and TRBJ2-1; D gene uncertain. V lost 3 bases, J lost 5 bases, and 9 bases lay in between. The CDR3 consists of 13 residues. Germline V lookup: CDR1 SGHRS, CDR2 YFSETQ.

V usage is TRBV4-3 and J usage is TRBJ1-1; no clear D gene. CDR3 size: 15 residues. Trimming shortened V by 1 base and J by 0 bases, and 9 bases separated the two germline ends. Germline V gives CDR1 LGHNA, CDR2 YSLEER. In nucleotides, the CDR3 is TGCGCCAGCAGCCAAGTCTCACAGTTGAACACTGAAGCTTTCTTT. This codes for CASSQVSQLNTEAFF.

The chain employs TRBV7-2 and TRBJ2-3; 12 bases agree with TRBD2. Germline-derived CDR1 and CDR2 are SGHTA and FQGNSA. The CDR3 contains 17 residues. V was pared by 5 bases and J by 3 bases, with 9 bases of the junction left unmatched. The CDR3 DNA reads TGTGCCAGCAGCCCTTGGGCTAGCGGGAGGGGAACAGATACGCAGTATTTT. Translated, it gives CASSPWASGRGTDTQYF.

This clone appeared a single time. The chain couples TRBV30 to TRBJ2-7; TRBD2 is a possible D gene (5 bases). V lost 8 bases and J 0 bases, leaving 14 bases between the germline ends. CDR3 length: 13 amino acids. The germline gives CDR1 GTSNPN, CDR2 SVGIG (reference sequence). The CDR3 protein is CAGLVESSYEQYF. As DNA, the CDR3 is TGTGCCGGACTGGTCGAGAGCTCCTACGAGCAGTACTTC.

This clone showed up just once. The chain is built from TRBV7-3 and TRBJ1-1; no clear D gene. Germline V gene sequence: CDR1 SGHTA, CDR2 FQGTGA. Trimming took 1 base from V and 1 from J, leaving 10 bases between them. The length of the CDR3 is 15 residues. The CDR3 is CASSLNGIGNTEAFF. The CDR3 nucleotides are TGTGCCAGCAGCTTAAACGGGATAGGGAACACTGAAGCTTTCTTT.